The TCR beta chain described here comes from a study of blood T cell repertoires in COVID-19. Study at large: PBMCs, B-cell-depleted T cells, or T cells provided the cDNA or gDNA that made up the material.

Profiled with immunoSEQ multiplex PCR; TCRdb holds only in-frame clones, not every one. Among over 200,000 clones listed, 75% to 90% were seen once. Participant age was roughly 18 to 89 years, and participants resided in 24 US areas. This sequence originates from a woman aged 30 to 39 who had been exposed to COVID-19. Sample: PBMCs or T cells enriched from blood (not recorded which).

CDR3 amino acids: CASSEEGLARNEQFF. The DNA of the CDR3 is TGTGCCAGCAGTGAAGAGGGACTAGCGCGCAATGAGCAGTTCTTC. The chain recombines TRBV2 with TRBJ2-1, with TRBD2 matching over 10 bases. The CDR3 is made up of 15 amino acids. V trimming: 1 base; J trimming: 6 bases; junction bases outside the gene matches: 3. Germline loops: CDR1 SNHLY, CDR2 FYNNEI.